A single TCR beta chain is shown here with its context. This specimen comes from a study of blood T cell repertoires in COVID-19. Study-wide background: The study drew acute and convalescent COVID-19 samples from the United States, Italy and Spain. In each case, the material was cDNA or gDNA derived from T cells, B-cell-depleted T cells, or PBMCs.

Authors' data handling: Reference gene primer amplification in the assay estimated nucleated cell counts. The assay was immunoSEQ multiplex PCR, and TCRdb's table has in-frame clones only and misses some. V, J and clone size reflect that table, while D and trimming were determined from the DNA. Found here are about 130,000 clones, 88% of them singletons; the top ten hold about a tenth. V gave up 0 bases and J gave up 7 bases, with 13 bases separating them. This CDR3 is 14 amino acids long. CDR1 SGDLS and CDR2 YYNGEE come from the germline V gene. The J gene is TRBJ1-2, the V gene TRBV9; D possibly corresponds to TRBD1 (6 bases). Input material: peripheral blood. The clonotype was recovered from a man in his fifties or sixties with acute or convalescent COVID-19. CDR3 sequence (DNA): TGTGCCAGCAGCGTAGCGGGGGGCTCTGGTGGCTACACCTTC. This sequence encodes CASSVAGGSGGYTF.